A few counts support the clone carrying this TCR beta chain. The antigen remains undetermined. Indicated time point: newly diagnosed GD, antithyroid drugs for less than 3 months. Extracted RNA from PBMCs served as the source of the TCR library. Under American Thyroid Association guidelines, Graves' disease was diagnosed. HTBI primers from iRepertoire and Arm-PCR of CDR3 regions yielded the TCR beta libraries. TCRdb re-called the multiplex PCR reads through MiXCR, storing one row per CDR3 protein. The profile shows about 350,000 distinct CDR3 sequences, around 15% of them singletons. V was shortened by 3 bases and J by 1 base, with 10 bases between the two germline ends. Germline V lookup: CDR1 SGHRS, CDR2 YFSETQ. This CDR3 is built from 14 residues. These data originate in a study of regulatory T cells in long-lasting Graves disease. General study findings and limits: TRBV28 was favored in persistent disease, as were TRBJ1-2 and TRBJ2-5. Comparison showed that persistent patients shared more public clonotypes (2,741) than new patients (around 1,000).

The same data also contributed to another study, on T cells in Graves' hyperthyroidism and ophthalmopathy.

The TCR comes from a man in his forties with Graves disease. The rearrangement links TRBV5-1 to TRBJ1-1; D not certain. Here the sequenced sample was peripheral blood mononuclear cells (PBMCs), taken at new diagnosis, from a patient treated with antithyroid drugs. In DNA, the CDR3 is TGCGCCAGCAGCTCTTCGACGAGGAACACTGAAGCTTTCTTT. This translates into CASSSSTRNTEAFF.